The T cell receptor (beta chain) under discussion was sequenced for a study of blood T cell repertoires in COVID-19. Data came from immunoSEQ multiplex PCR; TCRdb stores just in-frame clones and leaves some out. Here the sample spans fewer than 500,000 clones, approximately 86% being singletons. The sequence was collected from a woman under 30 who had recovered from COVID-19. The material sequenced was PBMCs or T cells enriched from blood (not recorded which).

The CDR3 spells CASSARTVGDEQFF. CDR3 coding DNA: TGTGCCAGTAGTGCCCGGACAGTGGGCGATGAGCAGTTCTTC. The genes are TRBV19 and TRBJ2-1; perhaps TRBD1 as D (6 bases). Looked up from germline, CDR1 is LNHDA and CDR2 is SQIVND (reference sequence). CDR3 length: 14 amino acids. Trimming took 5 bases from V and 8 from J, leaving 16 bases between them.